This TCR beta chain was sequenced for a study of T cell repertoires in cytomegalovirus infection. To note about this clonotype: Its antigen is unidentified.

Trimming removed 4 bases at V and 0 bases at J, with 14 bases between. The V gene's germline CDR1 is SGHRS and CDR2 YFSETQ. The CDR3 loop spans 16 amino acids. TCRdb itself ran the reads through MiXCR, one entry per CDR3 protein. Here the sample spans about 900,000 distinct CDR3 sequences, approximately 32% being singletons. J is TRBJ1-5 and V is TRBV5-1; D remains ambiguous. The material sequenced was cultured CD8+ T cells from PBMCs, taken from culture after CMV antigen stimulation. The TCR was taken from a human donor in good health (CMV status not recorded). Some clones in this sample may be carry-over from other donors' samples. CDR3 sequence: CASSPSPMDSNQPQHF. CDR3 bases: TGCGCCAGCAGCCCATCTCCAATGGATAGCAATCAGCCCCAGCATTTT.